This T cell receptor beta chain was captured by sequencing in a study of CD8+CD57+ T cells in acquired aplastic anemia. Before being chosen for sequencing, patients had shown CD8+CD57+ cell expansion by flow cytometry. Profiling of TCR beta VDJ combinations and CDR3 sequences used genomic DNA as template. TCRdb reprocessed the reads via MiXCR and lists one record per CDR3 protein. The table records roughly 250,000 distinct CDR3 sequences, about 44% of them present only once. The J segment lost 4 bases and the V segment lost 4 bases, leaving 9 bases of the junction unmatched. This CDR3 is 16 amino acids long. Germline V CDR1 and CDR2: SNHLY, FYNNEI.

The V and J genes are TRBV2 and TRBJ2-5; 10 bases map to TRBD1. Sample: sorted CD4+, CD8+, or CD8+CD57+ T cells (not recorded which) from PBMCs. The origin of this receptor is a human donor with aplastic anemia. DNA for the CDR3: TGTGCCAGCAGTGGCAACGACAGGGGGCGGGGAGAGACCCAGTACTTC. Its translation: CASSGNDRGRGETQYF.